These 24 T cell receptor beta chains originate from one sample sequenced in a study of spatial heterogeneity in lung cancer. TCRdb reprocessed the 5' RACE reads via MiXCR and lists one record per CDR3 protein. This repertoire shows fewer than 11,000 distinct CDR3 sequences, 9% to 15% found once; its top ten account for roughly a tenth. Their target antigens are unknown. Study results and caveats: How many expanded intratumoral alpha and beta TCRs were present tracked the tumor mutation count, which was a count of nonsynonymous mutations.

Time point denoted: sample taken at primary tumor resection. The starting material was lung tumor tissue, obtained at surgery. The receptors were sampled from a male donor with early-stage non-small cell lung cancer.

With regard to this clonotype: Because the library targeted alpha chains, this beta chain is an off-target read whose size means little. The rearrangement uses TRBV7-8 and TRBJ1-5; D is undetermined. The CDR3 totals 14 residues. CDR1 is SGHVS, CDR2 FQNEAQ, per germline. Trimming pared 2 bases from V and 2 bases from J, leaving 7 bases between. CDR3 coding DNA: TGTGCCAGCAGCTTACGGTATGGCAATCAGCCCCAGCATTTT. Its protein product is CASSLRYGNQPQHF.

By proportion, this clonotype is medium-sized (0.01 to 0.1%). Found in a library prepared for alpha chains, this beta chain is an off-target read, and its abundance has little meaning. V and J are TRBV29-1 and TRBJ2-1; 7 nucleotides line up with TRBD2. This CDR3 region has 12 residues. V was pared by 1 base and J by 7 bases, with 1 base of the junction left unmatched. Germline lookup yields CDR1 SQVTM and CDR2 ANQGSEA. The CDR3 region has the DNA TGCAGCGTTGAAGTGGGGGGGAATGAGCAGTTCTTC. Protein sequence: CSVEVGGNEQFF.

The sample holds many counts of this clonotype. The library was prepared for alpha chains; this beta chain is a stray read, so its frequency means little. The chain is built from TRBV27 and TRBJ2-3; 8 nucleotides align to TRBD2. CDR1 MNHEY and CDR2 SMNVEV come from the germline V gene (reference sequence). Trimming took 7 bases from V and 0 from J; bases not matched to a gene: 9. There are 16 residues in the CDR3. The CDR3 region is CASNPSGLTSTDTQYF. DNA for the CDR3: TGTGCCAGCAACCCTAGCGGGCTGACTAGCACAGATACGCAGTATTTT.

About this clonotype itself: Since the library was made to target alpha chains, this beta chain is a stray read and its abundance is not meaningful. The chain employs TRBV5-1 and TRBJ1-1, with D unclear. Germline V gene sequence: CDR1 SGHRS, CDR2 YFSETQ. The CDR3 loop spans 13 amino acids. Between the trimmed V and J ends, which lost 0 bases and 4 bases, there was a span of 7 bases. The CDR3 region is CASSLESPTEAFF. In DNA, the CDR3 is TGCGCCAGCAGCTTGGAGAGTCCCACTGAAGCTTTCTTT.

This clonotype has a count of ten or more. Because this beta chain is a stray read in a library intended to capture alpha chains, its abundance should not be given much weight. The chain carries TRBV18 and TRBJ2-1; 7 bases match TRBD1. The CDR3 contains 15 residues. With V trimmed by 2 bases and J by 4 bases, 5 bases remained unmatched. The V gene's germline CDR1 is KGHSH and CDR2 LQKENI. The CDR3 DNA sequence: TGTGCCAGCTCACCATTCGGGGACAGTTACAATGAGCAGTTCTTC. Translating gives CASSPFGDSYNEQFF.

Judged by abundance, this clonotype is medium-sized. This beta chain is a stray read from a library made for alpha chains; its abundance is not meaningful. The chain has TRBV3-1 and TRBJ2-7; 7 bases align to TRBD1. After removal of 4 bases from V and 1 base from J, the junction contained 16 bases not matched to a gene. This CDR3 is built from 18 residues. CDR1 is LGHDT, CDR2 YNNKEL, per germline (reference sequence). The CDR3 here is CASSPPVAAGTVSYEQYF. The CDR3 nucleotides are TGTGCCAGCAGCCCCCCCGTCGCGGCCGGGACAGTGTCCTACGAGCAGTACTTC.

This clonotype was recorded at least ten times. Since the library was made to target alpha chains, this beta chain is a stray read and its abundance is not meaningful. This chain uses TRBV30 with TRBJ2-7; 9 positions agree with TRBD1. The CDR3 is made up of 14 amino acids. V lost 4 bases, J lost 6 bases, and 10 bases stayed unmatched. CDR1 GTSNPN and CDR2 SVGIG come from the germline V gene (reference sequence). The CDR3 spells CAWTLLTGGAEQYF. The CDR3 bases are TGTGCCTGGACCCTACTGACAGGGGGGGCCGAGCAGTACTTC.

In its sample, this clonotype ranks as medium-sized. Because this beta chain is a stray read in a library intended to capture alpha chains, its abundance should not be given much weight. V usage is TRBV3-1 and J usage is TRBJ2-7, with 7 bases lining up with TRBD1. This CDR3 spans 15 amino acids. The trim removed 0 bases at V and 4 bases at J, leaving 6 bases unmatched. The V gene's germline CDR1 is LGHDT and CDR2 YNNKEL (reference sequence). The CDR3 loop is CASSQDNTGAYEQYF. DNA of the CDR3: TGTGCCAGCAGCCAAGACAACACAGGGGCGTACGAGCAGTACTTC.

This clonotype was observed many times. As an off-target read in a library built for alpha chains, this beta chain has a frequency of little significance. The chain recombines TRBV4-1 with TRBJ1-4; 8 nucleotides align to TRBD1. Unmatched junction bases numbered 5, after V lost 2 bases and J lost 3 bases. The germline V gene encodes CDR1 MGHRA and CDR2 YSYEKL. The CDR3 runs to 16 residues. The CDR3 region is CASSQSPGQANEKLFF. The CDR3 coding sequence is TGCGCCAGCAGCCAATCCCCGGGACAGGCTAATGAAAAACTGTTTTTT.

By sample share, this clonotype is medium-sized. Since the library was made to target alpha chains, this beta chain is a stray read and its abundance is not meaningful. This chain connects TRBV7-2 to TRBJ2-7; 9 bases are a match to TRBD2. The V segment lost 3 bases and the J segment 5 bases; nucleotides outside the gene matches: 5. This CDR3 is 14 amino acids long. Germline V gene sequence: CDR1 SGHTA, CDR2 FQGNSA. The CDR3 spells CASSFAGGPDEQYF. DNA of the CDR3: TGTGCCAGCAGCTTCGCGGGAGGGCCTGACGAGCAGTACTTC.

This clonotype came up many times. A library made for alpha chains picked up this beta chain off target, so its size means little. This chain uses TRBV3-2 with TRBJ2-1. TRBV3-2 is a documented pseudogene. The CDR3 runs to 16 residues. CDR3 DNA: TGTGCCAGCAGCAAATGCCGGTCGAGAGAGAGAAATGAGCAGTTCTTC. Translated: CASSKCRSRERNEQFF.

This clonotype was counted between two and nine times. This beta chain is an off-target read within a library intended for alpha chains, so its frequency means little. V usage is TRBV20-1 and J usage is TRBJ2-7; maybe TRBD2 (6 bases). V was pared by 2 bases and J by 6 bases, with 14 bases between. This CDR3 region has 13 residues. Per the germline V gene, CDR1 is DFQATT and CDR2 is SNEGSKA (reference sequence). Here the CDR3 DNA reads TGCAGTGCTAGAAGGGACTCGAAAGGCGAGCAGTACTTC. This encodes CSARRDSKGEQYF.

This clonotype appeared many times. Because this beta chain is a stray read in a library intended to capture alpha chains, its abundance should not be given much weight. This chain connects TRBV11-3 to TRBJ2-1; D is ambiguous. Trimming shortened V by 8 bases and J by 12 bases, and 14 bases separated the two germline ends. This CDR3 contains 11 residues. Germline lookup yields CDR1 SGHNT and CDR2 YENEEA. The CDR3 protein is CASSLRRRQFF. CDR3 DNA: TGTGCCAGCTCCCTAAGGCGGCGGCAGTTCTTC.

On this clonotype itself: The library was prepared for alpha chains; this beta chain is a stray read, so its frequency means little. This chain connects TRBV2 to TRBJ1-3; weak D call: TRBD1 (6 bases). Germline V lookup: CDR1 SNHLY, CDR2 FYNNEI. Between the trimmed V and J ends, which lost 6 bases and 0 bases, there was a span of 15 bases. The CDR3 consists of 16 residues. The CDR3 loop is CASRWTVVGSGNTIYF. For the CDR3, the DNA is TGTGCCAGCAGATGGACAGTCGTGGGCTCTGGAAACACCATATATTTT.

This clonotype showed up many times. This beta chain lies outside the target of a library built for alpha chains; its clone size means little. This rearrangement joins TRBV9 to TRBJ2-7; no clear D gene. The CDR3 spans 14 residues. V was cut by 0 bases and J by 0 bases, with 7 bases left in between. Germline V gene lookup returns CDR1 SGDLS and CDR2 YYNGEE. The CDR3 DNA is TGTGCCAGCAGCGTAGATCACAGCTCCTACGAGCAGTACTTC. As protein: CASSVDHSSYEQYF.

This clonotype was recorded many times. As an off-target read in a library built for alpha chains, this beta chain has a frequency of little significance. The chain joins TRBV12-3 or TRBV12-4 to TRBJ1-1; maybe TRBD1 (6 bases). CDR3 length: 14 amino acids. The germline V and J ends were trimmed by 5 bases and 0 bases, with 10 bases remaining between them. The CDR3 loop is CASSPRQVNTEAFF. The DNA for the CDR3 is TGTGCCAGCAGTCCGCGACAGGTGAACACTGAAGCTTTCTTT.

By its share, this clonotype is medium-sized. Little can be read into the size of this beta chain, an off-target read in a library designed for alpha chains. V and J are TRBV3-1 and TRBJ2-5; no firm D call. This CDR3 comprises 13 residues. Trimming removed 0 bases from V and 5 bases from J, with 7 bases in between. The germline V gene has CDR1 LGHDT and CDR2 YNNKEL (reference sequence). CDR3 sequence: CASSQDHMETQYF. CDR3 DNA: TGTGCCAGCAGCCAAGACCACATGGAGACCCAGTACTTC.

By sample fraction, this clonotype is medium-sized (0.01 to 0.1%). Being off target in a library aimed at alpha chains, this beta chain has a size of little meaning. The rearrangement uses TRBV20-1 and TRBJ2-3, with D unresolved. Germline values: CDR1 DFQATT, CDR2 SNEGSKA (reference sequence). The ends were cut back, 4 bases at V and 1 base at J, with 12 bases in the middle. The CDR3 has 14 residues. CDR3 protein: CSAISPWGTDTQYF. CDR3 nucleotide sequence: TGCAGTGCTATCTCTCCGTGGGGCACAGATACGCAGTATTTT.

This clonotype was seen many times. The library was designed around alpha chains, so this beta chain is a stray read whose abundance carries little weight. The chain's CDR3 is CASSQGVGLRETQYF. CDR3 sequence (DNA): TGTGCCAGCAGCCAGGGGGTGGGGCTGCGGGAGACCCAGTACTTC. The rearrangement joins TRBV9 to TRBJ2-5; 7 nucleotides line up with TRBD1. Germline V CDR1 and CDR2: SGDLS, YYNGEE. The CDR3 consists of 15 residues. The junction had 11 bases not matched to a gene; V was cut back by 4 bases and J by 5 bases. The variable domain in full, completed from reference TRBV9 and TRBJ2-5, reads DSGVTQTPKHLITATGQRVTLRCSPRSGDLSVYWYQQSLDQGLQFLIQYYNGEERAKGNILERFSAQQFPDLHSELNLSSLELGDSALYFCASSQGVGLRETQYFGPGTRLLVL.

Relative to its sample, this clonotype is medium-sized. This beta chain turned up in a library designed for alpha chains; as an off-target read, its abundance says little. The CDR3 sequence is CSVGSYLNTEAFF. In DNA form, the CDR3 reads TGCAGCGTGGGAAGTTACTTGAACACTGAAGCTTTCTTT. The V gene is TRBV29-1, the J gene TRBJ1-1; D gene unclear. The CDR3 runs 13 residues. The ends were cut back, 6 bases at V and 0 bases at J, with 11 bases in the middle. Germline loops: CDR1 SQVTM, CDR2 ANQGSEA.

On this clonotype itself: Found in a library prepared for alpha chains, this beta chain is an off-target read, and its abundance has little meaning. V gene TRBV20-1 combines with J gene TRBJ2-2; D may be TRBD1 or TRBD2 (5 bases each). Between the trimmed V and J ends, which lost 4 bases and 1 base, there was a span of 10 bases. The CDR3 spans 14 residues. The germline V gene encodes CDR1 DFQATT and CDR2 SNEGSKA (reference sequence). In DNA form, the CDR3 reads TGCAGTGCTAAGGGACCGTTGAACACCGGGGAGCTGTTTTTT. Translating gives CSAKGPLNTGELFF.

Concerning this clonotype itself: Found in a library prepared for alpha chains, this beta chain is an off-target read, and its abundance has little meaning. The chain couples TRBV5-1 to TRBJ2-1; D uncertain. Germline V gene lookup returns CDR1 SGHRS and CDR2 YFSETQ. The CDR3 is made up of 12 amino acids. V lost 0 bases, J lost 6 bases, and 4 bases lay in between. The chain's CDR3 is CASSLEGNEQFF. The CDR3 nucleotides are TGCGCCAGCAGCTTGGAAGGCAATGAGCAGTTCTTC.

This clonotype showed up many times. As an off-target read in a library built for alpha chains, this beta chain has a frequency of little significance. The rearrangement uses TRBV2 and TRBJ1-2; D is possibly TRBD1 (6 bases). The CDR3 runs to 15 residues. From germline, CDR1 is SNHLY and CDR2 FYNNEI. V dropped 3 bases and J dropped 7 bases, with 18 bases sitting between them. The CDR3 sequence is CASSDVTGPYRGYTF. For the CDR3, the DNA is TGTGCCAGCAGTGATGTGACAGGCCCTTATCGTGGCTACACCTTC.

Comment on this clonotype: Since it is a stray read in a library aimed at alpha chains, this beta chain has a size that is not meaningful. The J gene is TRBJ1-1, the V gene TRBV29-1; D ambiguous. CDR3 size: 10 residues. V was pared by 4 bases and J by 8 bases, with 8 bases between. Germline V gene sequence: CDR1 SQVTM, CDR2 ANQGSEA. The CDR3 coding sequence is TGCAGCGTTGGGATTGCGGAAGCTTTCTTT. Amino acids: CSVGIAEAFF.